The present T cell receptor (beta chain) was sequenced within a study of CD8 T cells in ankylosing spondylitis. V was shortened by 3 bases and J by 8 bases, with 14 bases between the two germline ends. CDR3 length equals 14 residues. Germline-derived CDR1 and CDR2 are LGHDT and YNNKEL (reference sequence). MiXCR was run by TCRdb on the 5' RACE reads, yielding one entry per CDR3 protein. Here the sample spans fewer than 180,000 distinct CDR3 sequences, roughly 44% being singletons. The origin of this receptor is a male donor with ankylosing spondylitis. The sample comprised synovial fluid, either unsorted or a sorted T cell fraction (not recorded which). This chain links TRBV3-1 with TRBJ2-1, with D perhaps matching TRBD1 (6 bases). CDR3 sequence (DNA): TGTGCCAGCAGCCAGGATAACAGGGTGCATGAGCAGTTCTTC. Translated, it gives CASSQDNRVHEQFF.